Presented here are 18 T cell receptor beta chains from one specimen sequenced in a study of technical replicates of blood from a few donors. The table came from immunoSEQ multiplex PCR; TCRdb's copy has only in-frame clones and leaves some out. The sample has 65,000 to 85,000 clones, roughly 98% seen once; the top ten hold approximately 0.14%. The material sequenced was T cells isolated from PBMCs. The receptors here all came from a human donor in good health.

The chain combines TRBV14 with TRBJ2-1; possible D gene TRBD2, 5 bases. V lost 3 bases to trimming and J lost 13 bases, with 16 bases between them. The germline gives CDR1 SGHDN, CDR2 FVKESK. This CDR3 contains 13 residues. In nucleotides, the CDR3 is TGTGCCAGCAGCCATGGTCGAACAACGGGACAGTTCTTC. Encoded protein: CASSHGRTTGQFF.

This chain uses TRBV6-1 with TRBJ1-2; D not resolved. This CDR3 contains 16 residues. Germline-derived CDR1 and CDR2 are MNHNS and SASEGT. V lost 2 bases and J lost 0, with 13 bases in between. CDR3 loop: CASSESVGRTNYGYTF. For the CDR3, the DNA is TGTGCCAGCAGTGAATCAGTGGGCAGGACTAACTATGGCTACACCTTC.

This chain uses TRBV27 with TRBJ2-1, with 9 bases matching TRBD2. After removal of 5 bases from V and 3 bases from J, the junction contained 5 bases not matched to a gene. CDR1 MNHEY and CDR2 SMNVEV come from the germline V gene (reference sequence). The CDR3 length is 15 residues. DNA for the CDR3: TGTGCCAGCAGTGAAGCGGGAGGACTCTACAATGAGCAGTTCTTC. This codes for CASSEAGGLYNEQFF.

The rearrangement links TRBV5-4 to TRBJ2-1; 7 bases match TRBD2. J was trimmed by 10 bases and V by 6 bases; bases with no gene match: 13. Germline V gene data show CDR1 as SGHNT and CDR2 as YYREEE (reference sequence). CDR3 length: 14 residues. The CDR3 coding sequence is TGTGCCAGCACCGTCCTTAGCGGGCCCAACGAGCAGTTCTTC. This encodes CASTVLSGPNEQFF.

CDR3 protein: CASSLEQGPNEQYF. DNA of the CDR3: TGTGCCAGCAGCTTGGAACAGGGGCCCAACGAGCAGTACTTC. The chain combines TRBV7-6 with TRBJ2-7; 7 bases line up with TRBD1. This CDR3 spans 14 amino acids. Looked up from germline, CDR1 is SGHVS and CDR2 is FNYEAQ. The junction had 7 bases not matched to a gene; V was cut back by 3 bases and J by 5 bases.

The J gene is TRBJ2-3, the V gene TRBV23-1; possible D gene TRBD1, 5 bases. TRBV23-1 is noted as an ORF with a role that remains uncertain. Trimming stripped 0 bases from V and 5 bases from J, with 6 bases between. The CDR3 spans 13 residues. CDR3: CASSQSTGDTQYF. Here the CDR3 DNA reads TGCGCCAGCAGTCAATCTACAGGAGATACGCAGTATTTT.

The chain uses TRBV6-5 and TRBJ1-4; tentative D call: TRBD1 (6 bases). The CDR3 is 13 amino acids. Per germline, CDR1 MNHEY and CDR2 SVGAGI. Trimming pared 7 bases from V and 7 bases from J, leaving 13 bases between. Here the CDR3 reads CASTGAFSEKLFF. The CDR3 nucleotides read TGTGCCAGCACAGGGGCCTTTTCTGAAAAACTGTTTTTT.

The rearrangement links TRBV15 to TRBJ1-5; maybe TRBD1 (6 bases). This CDR3 is 17 amino acids long. Germline V gives CDR1 LNHNV, CDR2 YYDKDF (reference sequence). Deletions cut 6 bases from V and 0 bases from J, with 18 bases between. The DNA for the CDR3 is TGTGCCACCAGTGTGACAGGAGGCCCCTATAGCAATCAGCCCCAGCATTTT. Its protein product is CATSVTGGPYSNQPQHF.

DNA of the CDR3: TGCGCCAGCAGCCCCAGGACTAGCGCGTGGGAGACCCAGTACTTC. Protein: CASSPRTSAWETQYF. This chain links TRBV4-1 with TRBJ2-5; TRBD2 aligns across 9 bases. Germline-derived CDR1 and CDR2 are MGHRA and YSYEKL. The CDR3 is 15 residues long. Trimming took 4 bases from V and 5 from J; bases not matched to a gene: 8.

The chain uses TRBV27 and TRBJ1-1, with 9 bases matching TRBD1. This CDR3 region has 16 residues. V lost 7 bases, J lost 10 bases, and 19 bases stayed unmatched. Germline V lookup: CDR1 MNHEY, CDR2 SMNVEV (reference sequence). DNA of the CDR3: TGTGCCAGCACCCGAGAGTGGGGGACAGGGTACATGAGAGCTTTCTTT. Its protein product is CASTREWGTGYMRAFF.

This rearrangement joins TRBV11-3 to TRBJ1-5, with D hard to call. Trimming cost V 4 bases and J 6 bases, with 10 bases left between them. The CDR3 is 13 residues long. The germline V gene encodes CDR1 SGHNT and CDR2 YENEEA. Here the CDR3 reads CASSYAEGQPQHF. CDR3 coding DNA: TGTGCCAGCAGCTATGCGGAGGGTCAGCCCCAGCATTTT.

The rearrangement links TRBV30 to TRBJ2-5; unclear D gene. Germline V gene data show CDR1 as GTSNPN and CDR2 as SVGIG (reference sequence). CDR3 length: 15 amino acids. Trimming cost V 1 base and J 4 bases, with 16 bases left between them. This chain's CDR3 is CAWSDILKFGETQYF. The CDR3 bases are TGTGCCTGGAGTGATATACTAAAATTTGGAGAGACCCAGTACTTC.

J is TRBJ2-2 and V is TRBV10-2, with a tentative D call TRBD1 (5 bases). Germline V gene data show CDR1 as WSHSY and CDR2 as SAAADI. With 11 bases removed from V and 4 bases from J, the gap between germline ends came to 14 bases. This CDR3 spans 13 amino acids. The CDR3: CASSGQGTGELFF. The CDR3 region has the DNA TGCGCCTCTTCCGGCCAGGGCACCGGGGAGCTGTTTTTT.

The chain employs TRBV28 and TRBJ2-7; 7 positions agree with TRBD2. Unmatched junction bases numbered 16, after V lost 5 bases and J lost 3 bases. The germline gives CDR1 MDHEN, CDR2 SYDVKM. The CDR3 loop spans 17 amino acids. The CDR3 coding sequence is TGTGCCAGCAGTCCCTATGGAATACGGGAGGATTACTACGAGCAGTACTTC. Translation: CASSPYGIREDYYEQYF.

The rearrangement uses TRBV7-2 and TRBJ1-1, with no clear D. The CDR3 consists of 14 residues. Between the trimmed V and J ends, which lost 5 bases and 0 bases, there was a span of 10 bases. Germline loops: CDR1 SGHTA, CDR2 FQGNSA. The CDR3 here is CASSLDTVNTEAFF. CDR3 DNA sequence: TGTGCCAGCAGCCTCGACACGGTGAACACTGAAGCTTTCTTT. Filled out from reference TRBV7-2 and TRBJ1-1, the complete variable domain reads GAGVSQSPSNKVTEKGKDVELRCDPISGHTALYWYRQSLGQGLEFLIYFQGNSAPDKSGLPSDRFSAERTGGSVSTLTIQRTQQEDSAVYLCASSLDTVNTEAFFGQGTRLTVV.

V and J are TRBV9 and TRBJ1-4, with a weak D call TRBD1 (6 bases). This CDR3 region has 15 residues. Germline V lookup: CDR1 SGDLS, CDR2 YYNGEE. The ends were cut back, 3 bases at V and 4 bases at J, with 13 bases in the middle. CDR3 residues: CASSGPGVLNEKLFF. The CDR3 bases are TGTGCCAGCAGCGGACCAGGGGTCCTTAATGAAAAACTGTTTTTT.

This chain links TRBV5-1 with TRBJ2-1; D gene ambiguous. This CDR3 is built from 14 residues. Germline V CDR1 and CDR2: SGHRS, YFSETQ. Trimming shortened V by 0 bases and J by 8 bases, and 12 bases separated the two germline ends. The CDR3 spells CASSLVLKRDEQFF. The CDR3 DNA follows: TGCGCCAGCAGCTTGGTGCTCAAACGCGATGAGCAGTTCTTC.

The chain is built from TRBV30 and TRBJ2-3, with 8 bases lining up with TRBD2. The length of the CDR3 is 15 residues. The V segment lost 0 bases and the J segment 5 bases; nucleotides outside the gene matches: 7. Germline CDR1 reads GTSNPN; CDR2 reads SVGIG (reference sequence). CDR3 in DNA: TGTGCCTGGAGTGTACTCGGGGGGGCCATAGATACGCAGTATTTT. It codes for CAWSVLGGAIDTQYF.